These 21 T cell receptor beta chains share one sample of origin, sequenced in a study of shared clonotypes between healthy human individuals. Profiling relied on immunoSEQ multiplex PCR, and the TCRdb table lists in-frame clones only, not all of them. The data hold around 2.3 million clones, with around 95% observed a single time. The sample comprised naive CD4+ T cells sorted from blood. Subset reported: CD45RA+ positively selected. These TCRs come from a man aged 18 to 29 in good health.

The sample holds one count of this clone. V and J are TRBV11-2 and TRBJ2-1; D is undetermined. V was trimmed by 1 base and J by 7 bases, leaving 14 bases between them. The CDR3 extends over 15 amino acids. Germline V gene sequence: CDR1 SGHAT, CDR2 FQNNGV. The CDR3 protein is CASSLGQSLGNEQFF. As DNA, the CDR3 is TGTGCCAGCAGCTTAGGGCAGTCTTTGGGTAATGAGCAGTTCTTC.

The gene calls are TRBV27 and TRBJ2-7, with 8 bases matching TRBD2. With V trimmed by 7 bases and J by 2 bases, 10 bases remained unmatched. The CDR3 is 15 residues long. The germline gives CDR1 MNHEY, CDR2 SMNVEV (reference sequence). The CDR3 DNA reads TGTGCCAGCACCCAGATTGGCGGGGGGCCCTACGAGCAGTACTTC. It is translated as CASTQIGGGPYEQYF.

This clone was recorded only once. V and J are TRBV19 and TRBJ1-1; D is perhaps TRBD1 (6 bases). V was clipped by 3 bases and J by 0 bases, with 14 bases between them. The CDR3 consists of 16 residues. Germline V gene data show CDR1 as LNHDA and CDR2 as SQIVND (reference sequence). This CDR3 reads CASSIVSGQLNTEAFF. CDR3 nucleotide sequence: TGTGCCAGTAGTATTGTGTCCGGACAGTTGAACACTGAAGCTTTCTTT.

About this clone itself: The same CDR3 can be traced to other DNA sequences in this sample. The V call is TRBV5-4, the J call TRBJ2-7, with unresolved D. Germline V lookup: CDR1 SGHNT, CDR2 YYREEE (reference sequence). This CDR3 has 13 residues. V shed 0 bases and J shed 2 bases, with 6 bases lying between them. DNA of the CDR3: TGTGCCAGCAGCTTGGGTCGGACCTACGAGCAGTACTTC. Protein sequence: CASSLGRTYEQYF.

This chain connects TRBV28 to TRBJ2-7; possibly TRBD1 or TRBD2 for D (5 bases each). The germline V gene encodes CDR1 MDHEN and CDR2 SYDVKM. Trimming stripped 3 bases from V and 6 bases from J, with 9 bases between. CDR3 length: 12 amino acids. The CDR3 loop reads CASSFQGPEQYF. CDR3 sequence (DNA): TGTGCCAGCAGTTTCCAGGGACCCGAGCAGTACTTC.

With respect to this clone: Other nucleotide sequences from this sample produce the same CDR3. The V gene is TRBV9, the J gene TRBJ2-3; 9 nucleotides align to TRBD1. The CDR3 loop spans 15 amino acids. Germline assignment: CDR1 SGDLS and CDR2 YYNGEE. Unmatched junction bases numbered 4, after V lost 3 bases and J lost 2 bases. The CDR3: CASSGRDRATDTQYF. The CDR3 DNA sequence: TGTGCCAGCAGCGGCCGGGACAGGGCCACAGATACGCAGTATTTT.

V and J are TRBV6-1 and TRBJ2-5; tentatively, D is TRBD1 (6 bases). This CDR3 comprises 15 residues. V was trimmed by 6 bases and J by 4 bases, leaving 18 bases between them. In germline, CDR1 is MNHNS, CDR2 SASEGT. Written as DNA, the CDR3 is TGTGCCAGCAGAGTCCTCGGGGTCAGGGGAGAGACCCAGTACTTC. Protein sequence: CASRVLGVRGETQYF.

The genes are TRBV6-5 and TRBJ1-1; D ambiguous. Germline lookup yields CDR1 MNHEY and CDR2 SVGAGI. This CDR3 region has 15 residues. V lost 0 bases to trimming and J lost 5 bases, with 13 bases between them. This chain's CDR3 is CASSYSSGVGTEAFF. The CDR3 nucleotides are TGTGCCAGCAGTTACTCTTCGGGCGTGGGGACTGAAGCTTTCTTT.

This sequence joins TRBV10-3 and TRBJ1-2; maybe TRBD1 (6 bases). The CDR3 is 16 amino acids. V dropped 4 bases and J dropped 2 bases, with 17 bases sitting between them. Per the germline V gene, CDR1 is ENHRY and CDR2 is SYGVKD. This CDR3 reads CAISGGHSETNYGYTF. The CDR3 DNA sequence: TGTGCCATCAGTGGGGGACACTCCGAGACAAACTATGGCTACACCTTC.

The CDR3 bases are TGTGCCAGCAGTCCGCCCGGACAGGATAGCAATCAGCCCCAGCATTTT. This codes for CASSPPGQDSNQPQHF. The chain couples TRBV6-6 to TRBJ1-5; 7 positions match TRBD1. CDR1 and CDR2 from the germline V gene are MNHNY and SVGAGI (reference sequence). Trimming removed 5 bases from V and 0 bases from J; junction bases left unmatched: 7. CDR3 length equals 16 residues.

V and J are TRBV21-1 and TRBJ2-5; the table names TRBD2, a call not compared with the DNA. TRBV21-1 is described as a pseudogene. This CDR3 spans 18 amino acids. In nucleotides, the CDR3 is TGTGCCAGCAGCAAAGGAGGGAGGGCAGGGACGATGTTAGAGACCCAGTACTTC. It translates to CASSKGGRAGTMLETQYF.

The chain combines TRBV5-4 with TRBJ1-2; a possible D gene is TRBD1 (6 bases). Germline assignment: CDR1 SGHNT and CDR2 YYREEE (reference sequence). CDR3 length equals 14 residues. Trimming took 8 bases from V and 2 from J, leaving 16 bases between them. CDR3 sequence (DNA): TGTGCCAGTTTCGCACAGGGAACCAACTATGGCTACACCTTC. This sequence encodes CASFAQGTNYGYTF.

The chain recombines TRBV28 with TRBJ2-3; the match to TRBD1 covers 9 bases. The V gene's germline CDR1 is MDHEN and CDR2 SYDVKM. Losses at the gene ends were 8 bases for V and 5 bases for J; bases not matched to a gene: 5. CDR3 length equals 13 residues. The DNA of the CDR3 is TGTGCCAGCTCGGGACAGGGAAGAGATACGCAGTATTTT. It is translated as CASSGQGRDTQYF. Variable domain in full (rest from reference TRBV28 and TRBJ2-3): DVKVTQSSRYLVKRTGEKVFLECVQDMDHENMFWYRQDPGLGLRLIYFSYDVKMKEKGDIPEGYSVSREKKERFSLILESASTNQTSMYLCASSGQGRDTQYFGPGTRLTVL.

The V gene is TRBV28, the J gene TRBJ2-7, with TRBD1 matching over 9 bases. V was clipped by 6 bases and J by 5 bases; unmatched bases: 11. The CDR3 runs 15 residues. Germline V gene lookup returns CDR1 MDHEN and CDR2 SYDVKM. The CDR3 sequence: CASRPTGQGFNEQYF. CDR3 bases: TGTGCCAGCAGGCCAACTGGACAGGGGTTCAACGAGCAGTACTTC.

V is TRBV7-9 and J is TRBJ1-5; D is unclear. Between the trimmed V and J ends, which lost 4 bases and 5 bases, there was a span of 9 bases. The CDR3 extends over 13 amino acids. Germline CDR1 and CDR2: SEHNR and FQNEAQ (reference sequence). The CDR3 protein is CASSSQEYQPQHF. In nucleotides, the CDR3 is TGTGCCAGCAGCTCGCAAGAGTATCAGCCCCAGCATTTT.

The sample holds one count of this clone. The gene calls are TRBV4-1 and TRBJ1-6, with TRBD1 matching 10 bases. Unmatched junction bases numbered 7, after V lost 1 base and J lost 10 bases. CDR1 and CDR2 from the germline V gene are MGHRA and YSYEKL. CDR3 length: 16 amino acids. The CDR3 protein is CASSQAGTGEWSPLHF. Here the CDR3 DNA reads TGCGCCAGCAGCCAAGCCGGGACAGGGGAATGGTCACCCCTCCACTTT.

This clone was seen a handful of times. Other DNA sequences in this specimen translate into the identical CDR3. V is TRBV29-1 and J is TRBJ1-6; no reliable D call. The CDR3 totals 12 residues. V was cut by 6 bases and J by 7 bases, with 10 bases left in between. Germline V gene sequence: CDR1 SQVTM, CDR2 ANQGSEA. This CDR3 reads CSVAEGNSPLHF. The CDR3 DNA follows: TGCAGCGTCGCCGAAGGAAATTCACCCCTCCACTTT.

V gene TRBV9 combines with J gene TRBJ2-2; D might be TRBD1 (6 bases). Trimming stripped 1 base from V and 0 bases from J, with 13 bases between. This CDR3 comprises 17 residues. Germline CDR1 is SGDLS and CDR2 is YYNGEE. CDR3 residues: CASSVPGHAANTGELFF. The CDR3 region has the DNA TGTGCCAGCAGCGTACCGGGACATGCCGCGAACACCGGGGAGCTGTTTTTT.

This clone was picked up one time. The chain uses TRBV7-8 and TRBJ1-5; the D is unclear. The CDR3 has 17 residues. Germline V gene data show CDR1 as SGHVS and CDR2 as FQNEAQ. The V end was cut by 1 base, the J end by 0 bases, with 13 bases between. The CDR3 is CASSLVRGLHSNQPQHF. DNA of the CDR3: TGTGCCAGCAGCTTAGTCAGAGGGCTGCATAGCAATCAGCCCCAGCATTTT.

J is TRBJ1-6 and V is TRBV10-3, with 7 bases identical to TRBD1. The CDR3 is 13 amino acids. Germline-derived CDR1 and CDR2 are ENHRY and SYGVKD. Trimming took 3 bases from V and 10 from J; bases not matched to a gene: 3. In DNA, the CDR3 is TGTGCCATCAGTGAAAGGGGGCAATCACCCCTCCACTTT. This sequence encodes CAISERGQSPLHF.

The chain uses TRBV2 and TRBJ2-7; no firm D call. This CDR3 is 14 amino acids long. Germline values: CDR1 SNHLY, CDR2 FYNNEI. The V end was cut by 2 bases, the J end by 0 bases, with 8 bases between. CDR3 sequence: CASSESGFSYEQYF. The CDR3 DNA reads as TGTGCCAGCAGTGAATCTGGGTTCTCCTACGAGCAGTACTTC.